This T cell receptor beta chain was obtained from a study of metastatic and nonmetastatic thyroid tumors. Study background: Across blood and tumor or nodule tissue, repertoires from malignant and benign thyroid patients were compared with one another. Study-wide results and caveats: Significantly greater TCR beta diversity was reportedly found in malignant thyroid tumors than in benign nodules (in blood and tumor).

Concerning this clone: Antigen unknown.

Nobody among the patients had been given any treatment before thyroid surgery. The CDR3 runs to 15 residues. Germline V lookup: CDR1 SGHRS, CDR2 YFSETQ. V was clipped by 0 bases and J by 7 bases, with 14 bases between them. The authors' processing: The study took CDR3 differences across clinicopathological groups and made a distant-metastasis classifier for papillary thyroid cancer from them. TCRdb reprocessed the PCR reads using MiXCR. The V and J calls reflect TCRdb's pipeline rather than the authors' work. The sample holds 10,000 to 15,000 clones, 26% seen once. The sample consisted of tumor tissue. The gene calls are TRBV5-1 and TRBJ1-5; D gene ambiguous. This TCR was sampled from a female donor with papillary thyroid cancer or a benign thyroid nodule (not recorded which). Some clones in this sample may be carry-over from other donors' samples. The CDR3: CASSLDVSRVQPQHF. The CDR3 nucleotides read TGCGCCAGCAGCTTGGACGTATCACGAGTCCAGCCCCAGCATTTT.